This T cell receptor beta chain was retrieved from a study of memory CD4+ T cells and cytomegalovirus serostatus. The wider study: Healthy Belgian adult donors included about nine CMV-positive and fewer than 25 CMV-negative people.

Germline V CDR1 and CDR2: LGHNA, YSLEER. CDR3 length: 16 residues. V lost 0 bases, J lost 0 bases, and 9 bases lay in between. As to this clone: Its antigen is as yet unknown.

Overall study results and limits: A US-trained random forest predicted CMV serostatus with median AUC around 0.9.

The sort gate was single viable CD3+CD4+CD8-CD45RO+ cells for memory CD4+ T cells. Serum IgG to CMV pp150, pp28, p38 and p52 defined serostatus. The repertoire was sequenced with immunoSEQ multiplex PCR; TCRdb's copy has only in-frame clones and lacks some. The sample shows 75,000 to 95,000 clones, 80% of them seen only once. This clonotype was sampled from an adult in good health and CMV-seronegative. The sequenced sample consisted of memory CD4+ T cells from blood. This chain uses TRBV4-3 with TRBJ2-1, with D maybe TRBD2 (6 bases). CDR3 in amino acids: CASSQDGTVSYNEQFF. CDR3 nucleotide sequence: TGCGCCAGCAGCCAAGATGGGACTGTCTCCTACAATGAGCAGTTCTTC.